These 19 T cell receptor beta chains were all obtained from the same sample, sequenced in a study of human T cells and chemical hapten exposure. Time point meaning: patch test 2, 6 weeks after DPC sensitization. Treatment specified: therapeutic diphenylcyclopropenone sensitization with weekly scalp DPC. TCRdb reprocessed the RACE reads with MiXCR, giving one entry per CDR3 protein. The sample has hundreds of thousands of distinct CDR3 sequences; about 6% are singletons. The sequenced sample was whole blood, obtained in connection with sensitization to the hapten diphenylcyclopropenone (DPC). All receptors derive from a woman aged 18-29 years with alopecia areata. Some clones in this sample may be carry-over from other donors' samples.

V usage is TRBV2 and J usage is TRBJ2-5; the match to TRBD1 covers 9 bases. V lost 6 bases to trimming and J lost 4 bases; unmatched junction nucleotides: 6. The germline V gene encodes CDR1 SNHLY and CDR2 FYNNEI. CDR3 size: 14 residues. The CDR3 here is CASRTGGPRETQYF. The DNA of the CDR3 is TGTGCCAGCAGGACAGGGGGTCCTCGAGAGACCCAGTACTTC.

The V gene is TRBV20-1, the J gene TRBJ1-1; TRBD1 is a possible D gene (5 bases). From germline, CDR1 is DFQATT and CDR2 SNEGSKA (reference sequence). CDR3 length: 13 residues. Here the CDR3 reads CSTSGPLNTEAFF. CDR3 bases: TGCAGCACATCAGGGCCCCTGAACACTGAAGCTTTCTTT.

This clonotype was recorded many times. This chain connects TRBV6-1 to TRBJ1-1; 7 bases line up with TRBD1. Germline trimming cut 0 bases from V and 0 bases from J; bases unmatched to any gene: 4. Germline V gene sequence: CDR1 MNHNS, CDR2 SASEGT. The CDR3 length is 16 residues. CDR3 loop: CASSEATRGVNTEAFF. The CDR3 DNA sequence: TGTGCCAGCAGTGAAGCAACCAGGGGGGTGAACACTGAAGCTTTCTTT.

This clonotype came up a few times. The V gene is TRBV4-1, the J gene TRBJ2-3, with 9 bases fitting TRBD2. The V segment lost 1 base and the J segment 0 bases; nucleotides outside the gene matches: 8. The CDR3 consists of 18 residues. Germline CDR1 MGHRA, CDR2 YSYEKL. CDR3 sequence (DNA): TGCGCCAGCAGCCAAGGGCTAGCGGGGCTCTCTAGCACAGATACGCAGTATTTT. Translated, it gives CASSQGLAGLSSTDTQYF.

The chain uses TRBV7-2 and TRBJ2-5; D might be TRBD1 (5 bases). This CDR3 contains 17 residues. The germline V gene has CDR1 SGHTA and CDR2 FQGNSA. V lost 0 bases, J lost 2 bases, and 16 bases lay in between. The CDR3 spells CASSLAQGFGLQETQYF. The CDR3 DNA reads as TGTGCCAGCAGCTTAGCCCAGGGATTTGGGTTACAAGAGACCCAGTACTTC.

This clonotype was observed at least ten times. V usage is TRBV11-2 and J usage is TRBJ1-1, with TRBD1 matching over 10 bases. The CDR3 covers 17 residues. CDR1 is SGHAT, CDR2 FQNNGV, per germline. With V trimmed by 5 bases and J by 0 bases, 9 bases remained unmatched. In DNA form, the CDR3 reads TGTGCCAGCAGCCCCGGGACAGGGGAATGGATGAACACTGAAGCTTTCTTT. Its protein is CASSPGTGEWMNTEAFF.

The V gene is TRBV10-3, the J gene TRBJ2-7; tentative D call: TRBD1 (6 bases). CDR3 size: 14 residues. The germline V gene has CDR1 ENHRY and CDR2 SYGVKD. Trimming removed 2 bases at V and 0 bases at J, with 8 bases between. The CDR3 sequence: CAISEAGDSYEQYF. The CDR3 nucleotides read TGTGCCATCAGTGAGGCAGGGGACTCCTACGAGCAGTACTTC.

This clonotype was observed a few times. V usage is TRBV5-1 and J usage is TRBJ2-5; D unresolved. This CDR3 has 14 amino acids. With 1 base removed from V and 1 base from J, the gap between germline ends came to 8 bases. CDR1 and CDR2 from the germline V gene are SGHRS and YFSETQ. The CDR3 DNA follows: TGCGCCAGCAGCTTGACTGCAGGCCAAGAGACCCAGTACTTC. As protein: CASSLTAGQETQYF.

This clonotype was seen repeatedly, ten times or more. V usage is TRBV29-1 and J usage is TRBJ1-1, with D perhaps TRBD1 (6 bases). Trimming took off 3 bases at V and 6 bases at J, with 17 bases between the two ends. The V gene's germline CDR1 is SQVTM and CDR2 ANQGSEA. The CDR3 has 14 amino acids. The DNA of the CDR3 is TGCAGCGTTGACTCCGGCAGGGGTACGCCTGAAGCTTTCTTT. This gives the protein CSVDSGRGTPEAFF.

This clonotype was seen more than once but under ten times. This chain uses TRBV18 with TRBJ2-1; TRBD2 agrees at 11 bases. Germline loops: CDR1 KGHSH, CDR2 LQKENI. The ends lost 1 base at V and 7 bases at J; junction bases unmatched: 3. This CDR3 comprises 15 residues. The CDR3 DNA is TGTGCCAGCTCACCACTAGCGGGGGGGCAGAATGAGCAGTTCTTC. Translation: CASSPLAGGQNEQFF.

This clonotype occurred many times. The chain has TRBV7-2 and TRBJ2-2; D not certain. The CDR3 loop spans 13 amino acids. Trimming took 1 base from V and 4 from J, leaving 4 bases between them. The V gene's germline CDR1 is SGHTA and CDR2 FQGNSA. CDR3 region: CASSLDVTGELFF. In DNA form, the CDR3 reads TGTGCCAGCAGCTTAGACGTCACCGGGGAGCTGTTTTTT.

This clonotype was detected ten times or more. The chain carries TRBV7-2 and TRBJ1-4; D is ambiguous. CDR3 length equals 15 residues. V lost 2 bases, J lost 4 bases, and 11 bases lay in between. Germline CDR1 reads SGHTA; CDR2 reads FQGNSA. CDR3 amino acids: CASSLMYGSNEKLFF. The CDR3 DNA follows: TGTGCCAGCAGCTTAATGTACGGGAGTAATGAAAAACTGTTTTTT.

V and J are TRBV20-1 and TRBJ2-3, with TRBD2 identical over 13 bases. Trimming took 5 bases from V and 4 from J; bases not matched to a gene: 9. The CDR3 extends over 16 amino acids. Germline CDR1 DFQATT, CDR2 SNEGSKA (reference sequence). CDR3 protein: CSAPRLAGGPADTQYF. CDR3 in DNA: TGCAGTGCTCCCCGACTAGCGGGGGGACCCGCAGATACGCAGTATTTT.

This clonotype came up many times. V is TRBV12-3 or TRBV12-4 and J is TRBJ1-1; D is ambiguous. This CDR3 has 15 residues. V lost 8 bases and J 4 bases, leaving 20 bases between the germline ends. The CDR3 protein is CASSRLRAMSTEAFF. In nucleotides, the CDR3 is TGTGCCAGCTCACGCCTCCGGGCTATGAGCACTGAAGCTTTCTTT.

This clonotype has ten or more counts. Relative to the germline gene, one junction end is altered; a read error may explain this. The J gene is TRBJ1-1, the V gene TRBV6-5; perhaps TRBD1 as D (6 bases). The CDR3 runs 11 residues. Germline CDR1 MNHEY, CDR2 SVGAGI. The CDR3 DNA reads as TGTGCCAGCAGTTACAAAGGACAGAAGTCTTTT. This encodes CASSYKGQKSF.

At least ten counts were recorded for this clonotype. Here the CDR3 reads CASSADQPQHF. The CDR3 bases are TGTGCCAGCAGCGCAGATCAGCCCCAGCATTTT. V is TRBV2 and J is TRBJ1-5; D gene unclear. The CDR3 covers 11 residues. The V gene's germline CDR1 is SNHLY and CDR2 FYNNEI. Trimming took 6 bases from V and 5 from J, leaving 5 bases between them.

The chain is built from TRBV2 and TRBJ2-1, with 12 bases lining up with TRBD2. Germline loops: CDR1 SNHLY, CDR2 FYNNEI. This CDR3 contains 18 residues. Losses at the gene ends were 7 bases for V and 4 bases for J; bases not matched to a gene: 14. The CDR3: CASTPGWASGGVYNEQFF. CDR3 coding DNA: TGTGCCAGCACCCCTGGTTGGGCTAGCGGGGGGGTTTACAATGAGCAGTTCTTC.

By share of the sample, this clonotype is medium-sized. The V call is TRBV14, the J call TRBJ2-3; 12 bases map to TRBD2. CDR1 is SGHDN, CDR2 FVKESK, per germline. With 1 base clipped from V and 4 bases from J, the junction kept 3 bases outside the gene matches. The CDR3 has 16 amino acids. The CDR3 DNA follows: TGTGCCAGCAGCCAAGTCGCTAGCGGGGGGGCAGATACGCAGTATTTT. Translation: CASSQVASGGADTQYF.

This clonotype was seen a handful of times. The genes are TRBV7-2 and TRBJ2-3, with D perhaps TRBD2 (5 bases). V lost 6 bases, J lost 0 bases, and 13 bases lay in between. CDR1 is SGHTA and CDR2 is FQGNSA in the germline V gene. The CDR3 has 15 amino acids. The CDR3 DNA is TGTGCCAGCAGACTTAGCAGAGGGAGCACAGATACGCAGTATTTT. Translation gives CASRLSRGSTDTQYF.